The 20 T cell receptor beta chains below come from one sample, sequenced in a study of response to subunit inactivated influenza vaccine. Each CDR3 protein is one row after TCRdb ran MiXCR on the RT-PCR reads. The sample lists 300,000 to 350,000 distinct CDR3 sequences, approximately 23% seen once, with 10% in the top ten. This specimen consisted of PBMCs from blood, obtained less than 22 months after vaccination. The receptors shown here come from a man in his fifties or sixties who received an inactivated influenza vaccine.

The chain links TRBV20-1 to TRBJ1-4; no firm D call. Trimming took 1 base from V and 5 from J, leaving 11 bases between them. There are 14 residues in the CDR3. Germline CDR1 reads DFQATT; CDR2 reads SNEGSKA (reference sequence). As DNA, the CDR3 is TGCAGTGCTAGAGGGACCCCCACAAATGAAAAACTGTTTTTT. Translating gives CSARGTPTNEKLFF.

The rearrangement uses TRBV20-1 and TRBJ2-1, with D hard to call. CDR3 length equals 15 residues. The germline CDR1 and CDR2 sequences are DFQATT and SNEGSKA (reference sequence). V lost 5 bases and J lost 0, with 14 bases in between. The CDR3 region is CSAPIPSSSYNEQFF. Here the CDR3 DNA reads TGCAGTGCTCCCATACCTTCGAGCTCCTACAATGAGCAGTTCTTC.

This clonotype was detected only a few times. V gene TRBV5-6 combines with J gene TRBJ2-2; no reliable D call. Germline V lookup: CDR1 SGHDT, CDR2 YYEEEE. The V and J ends lost 2 bases and 2 bases respectively, with 7 bases between them. There are 14 residues in the CDR3. CDR3 in amino acids: CASSFGRNTGELFF. CDR3 in DNA: TGTGCCAGCAGCTTCGGCAGAAACACCGGGGAGCTGTTTTTT.

This chain links TRBV20-1 with TRBJ2-7; possible D gene TRBD2, 7 bases. Looked up from germline, CDR1 is DFQATT and CDR2 is SNEGSKA (reference sequence). Trimming removed 0 bases at V and 5 bases at J, with 23 bases between. CDR3 length equals 17 residues. CDR3 region: CSARDLAGATLRDEQYF. In DNA form, the CDR3 reads TGCAGTGCTAGAGATCTGGCGGGGGCCACACTACGGGACGAGCAGTACTTC.

This clonotype was detected ten times or more. The chain recombines TRBV9 with TRBJ1-3, with D tentatively TRBD1 (5 bases). Trimming shortened V by 3 bases and J by 11 bases, and 15 bases separated the two germline ends. The CDR3 length is 13 residues. From germline, CDR1 is SGDLS and CDR2 YYNGEE. The CDR3 DNA reads TGTGCCAGCAGCGCGGGACCGGGATCCTCCATATATTTT. This codes for CASSAGPGSSIYF.

The chain couples TRBV12-3 or TRBV12-4 to TRBJ1-6, with D perhaps TRBD1 (5 bases). The V gene lost 3 bases and the J gene lost 6 bases, with 12 bases spanning the gap. The CDR3 spans 15 residues. The CDR3 protein is CASSFAGATNSPLHF. The CDR3 DNA is TGTGCCAGCAGTTTCGCTGGGGCCACTAATTCACCCCTCCACTTT.

This clonotype came up a few times. This rearrangement joins TRBV2 to TRBJ1-1; TRBD1 agrees at 8 bases. The germline V gene encodes CDR1 SNHLY and CDR2 FYNNEI. The CDR3 extends over 12 amino acids. V dropped 6 bases and J dropped 9; count of bases not matched to a gene: 6. CDR3 DNA: TGTGCCAGCAGAACCGGACAGGGCCAAGCTTTCTTT. As protein: CASRTGQGQAFF. Full variable domain (rest looked up from reference TRBV2 and TRBJ1-1): EPEVTQTPSHQVTQMGQEVILRCVPISNHLYFYWYRQILGQKVEFLVSFYNNEISEKSEIFDDQFSVERPDGSNFTLKIRSTKLEDSAMYFCASRTGQGQAFFGQGTRLTVV.

V usage is TRBV6-6 and J usage is TRBJ1-6, with D possibly being TRBD1 (5 bases). V lost 7 bases and J lost 7, with 8 bases in between. The CDR3 has 12 residues. From germline, CDR1 is MNHNY and CDR2 SVGAGI (reference sequence). The CDR3 sequence is CASMQGNSPLHF. The CDR3, as DNA: TGTGCCAGCATGCAGGGAAATTCACCCCTCCACTTT.

As concerns this clonotype: The CDR3 end shows no conserved phenylalanine or tryptophan, and so a read error is likely. The V and J genes are TRBV5-5 and TRBJ2-1; D is possibly TRBD2 (6 bases). From germline, CDR1 is SGHKS and CDR2 YYEKEE (reference sequence). With 0 bases removed from V and 4 bases from J, the gap between germline ends came to 11 bases. This CDR3 is 15 amino acids long. CDR3 sequence: CASSLGGTPYNEQFC. CDR3 in DNA: TGTGCCAGCAGCTTGGGGGGGACTCCATACAATGAGCAGTTCTGC.

With respect to this clonotype: One end of the junction varies from germline; a read error may be responsible. V gene TRBV4-3 combines with J gene TRBJ2-3; 8 positions agree with TRBD2. Germline loops: CDR1 LGHNA, CDR2 YSLEER. This CDR3 region has 15 residues. The CDR3 spells CASSLRGGGADAQYF. The CDR3 nucleotides read TGCGCCAGCAGCCTCCGGGGGGGCGGGGCAGATGCGCAGTATTTT.

This clonotype was observed a handful of times. The gene calls are TRBV11-2 and TRBJ1-2; D is possibly TRBD1 (5 bases). V was shortened by 4 bases and J by 4 bases, with 13 bases between the two germline ends. Germline CDR1 is SGHAT and CDR2 is FQNNGV. The CDR3 consists of 14 residues. CDR3 loop: CASSSPPGSYGYTF. The CDR3 coding sequence is TGTGCCAGCAGCTCTCCCCCAGGGAGCTATGGCTACACCTTC. Filled out from reference TRBV11-2 and TRBJ1-2, the complete variable domain reads EAGVAQSPRYKIIEKRQSVAFWCNPISGHATLYWYQQILGQGPKLLIQFQNNGVVDDSQLPKDRFSAERLKGVDSTLKIQPAKLEDSAVYLCASSSPPGSYGYTFGSGTRLTVV.

This clonotype was detected only a few times. The chain recombines TRBV6-2 or TRBV6-3 with TRBJ2-7; 9 bases are shared with TRBD1. Germline V gene sequence: CDR1 MNHEY, CDR2 SVGEGT. CDR3 length equals 17 residues. Trimming cost V 0 bases and J 5 bases; bases outside gene matches: 11. The CDR3 region is CASSYSHSTGTGHEQYF. The CDR3 bases are TGTGCCAGCAGTTACTCGCACTCTACCGGGACAGGGCACGAGCAGTACTTC.

Written as DNA, the CDR3 is TGCAGTGCTAGAGACGTACGGGACTACTCCTACGAGCAGTACTTC. The encoded protein is CSARDVRDYSYEQYF. The V and J genes are TRBV20-1 and TRBJ2-7; TRBD2 aligns across 7 bases. The CDR3 consists of 15 residues. J lost 0 bases, V lost 0 bases, and 5 bases had no gene match. Germline lookup yields CDR1 DFQATT and CDR2 SNEGSKA (reference sequence).

This clonotype was seen only a few times. This chain links TRBV29-1 with TRBJ2-1; a possible D gene is TRBD1 (5 bases). Germline V lookup: CDR1 SQVTM, CDR2 ANQGSEA. V shed 4 bases and J shed 6 bases, with 16 bases lying between them. The CDR3 totals 14 residues. The CDR3 spells CSVGHSAGPNEQFF. The CDR3 bases are TGCAGCGTTGGTCACAGTGCAGGGCCCAATGAGCAGTTCTTC.

This clonotype was seen many times. The gene calls are TRBV5-1 and TRBJ2-7, with a tentative D call TRBD1 (5 bases). The ends were cut back, 0 bases at V and 0 bases at J, with 7 bases in the middle. The CDR3 consists of 14 residues. Germline loops: CDR1 SGHRS, CDR2 YFSETQ. The CDR3 reads CASSLDRSSYEQYF. The CDR3, as DNA: TGCGCCAGCAGCTTGGACAGGAGCTCCTACGAGCAGTACTTC.

This chain joins TRBV20-1 and TRBJ1-3; D is unresolved. The CDR3 consists of 16 residues. Trimming left V 1 base short and J 3 bases short, with 16 bases between. CDR1 DFQATT and CDR2 SNEGSKA come from the germline V gene (reference sequence). The CDR3 loop is CSARVGGLSFGNTIYF. CDR3 nucleotides: TGCAGTGCTAGAGTGGGAGGGTTAAGTTTTGGAAACACCATATATTTT.

This clonotype was counted ten times or more. The chain recombines TRBV7-2 with TRBJ1-1; a possible D gene is TRBD1 (5 bases). The germline V and J ends were trimmed by 11 bases and 4 bases, with 17 bases remaining between them. CDR3 length: 13 amino acids. Germline-derived CDR1 and CDR2 are SGHTA and FQGNSA. CDR3 loop: CAATDWGGTEAFF. The CDR3 DNA reads TGTGCCGCTACTGACTGGGGGGGCACTGAAGCTTTCTTT.

The chain is built from TRBV5-1 and TRBJ2-7; TRBD1 or TRBD2 may be the D gene (5 bases each). The CDR3 contains 14 residues. Germline values: CDR1 SGHRS, CDR2 YFSETQ. V was shortened by 7 bases and J by 1 base, with 15 bases between the two germline ends. The CDR3 spells CASAVGTYSYEQYF. In DNA form, the CDR3 reads TGCGCCAGCGCGGTAGGGACCTATTCCTACGAGCAGTACTTC.

This clonotype was seen ten or more times. The CDR3 reads CSVASGANVLTF. CDR3 bases: TGCAGCGTCGCCTCTGGGGCCAACGTCCTGACTTTC. V is TRBV29-1 and J is TRBJ2-6; D call uncertain. The CDR3 runs 12 residues. Per the germline V gene, CDR1 is SQVTM and CDR2 is ANQGSEA. V lost 6 bases and J 0 bases, leaving 3 bases between the germline ends.

The chain carries TRBV4-1 and TRBJ1-1; D remains ambiguous. The CDR3 covers 15 residues. Germline CDR1 is MGHRA and CDR2 is YSYEKL. V dropped 1 base and J dropped 0 bases, with 9 bases sitting between them. The CDR3 DNA follows: TGCGCCAGCAGCCAAGCCACAGACTTGAACACTGAAGCTTTCTTT. It codes for CASSQATDLNTEAFF.